Here is one T cell receptor beta chain with its context. This entry belongs to a study of blood T cell repertoires in COVID-19. Study details: Both acute and convalescent COVID-19 samples were obtained from the United States, Italy and Spain. Sources were T cells, B-cell-depleted T cells, or PBMCs; the material itself was cDNA or gDNA.

V shed 2 bases and J shed 10 bases, with 6 bases lying between them. The CDR3 runs to 11 residues. CDR1 is MNHEY, CDR2 SMNVEV, per germline (reference sequence). In the original processing: For nucleated cells, counts were estimated from reference gene primer amplification. Using immunoSEQ multiplex PCR, the repertoire was profiled, and TCRdb retains in-frame clones only, with some absent. The V and J calls and clone size are taken from that table; D and trimming were inferred from the DNA. The repertoire holds about 140,000 clones, with roughly 80% as singletons. The TCR comes from a man aged 50-60 years with active or convalescent COVID-19. The chain couples TRBV27 to TRBJ2-1; maybe TRBD1 (5 bases). Material for sequencing was peripheral blood. The CDR3 spells CASSLRTEQFF. In nucleotides, the CDR3 is TGTGCCAGCAGTTTAAGGACAGAGCAGTTCTTC.